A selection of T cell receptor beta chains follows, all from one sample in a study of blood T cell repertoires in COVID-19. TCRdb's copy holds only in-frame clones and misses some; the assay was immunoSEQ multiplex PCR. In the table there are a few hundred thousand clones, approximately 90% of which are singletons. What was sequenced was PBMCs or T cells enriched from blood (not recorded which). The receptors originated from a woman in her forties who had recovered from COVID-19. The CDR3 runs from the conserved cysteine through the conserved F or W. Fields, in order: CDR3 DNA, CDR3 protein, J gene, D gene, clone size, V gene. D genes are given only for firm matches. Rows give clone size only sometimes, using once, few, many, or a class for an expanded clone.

TGTGCCACGGGAGCGGGAGGGCCTGGCAATGAGCAGTTCTTC,CATGAGGPGNEQFF,TRBJ2-1,TRBD2,NA,TRBV24-1
TGTGCCAGTAGAACGATAGCGGGAGGTGGCGATGAGCAGTTCTTC,CASRTIAGGGDEQFF,TRBJ2-1,TRBD2,NA,TRBV19
TGTGCCATCAGTCAGGGACAGGGGACAGGCAATCAGCCCCAGCATTTT,CAISQGQGTGNQPQHF,TRBJ1-5,TRBD1,NA,TRBV10-3
TGTGCCAGCAGCTTGGGGACTAGCGGGAGGACAAGGGAGCAGTACTTC,CASSLGTSGRTREQYF,TRBJ2-7,TRBD2,few,TRBV5-8
TGTGCCAGCAGGGAAGTCGGGGGTGGTAACACTGAAGCTTTCTTT,CASREVGGGNTEAFF,TRBJ1-1,NA,NA,TRBV27
TGTGCCACCAGCAGTTGGGACAACAGCTATGGCTACACCTTC,CATSSWDNSYGYTF,TRBJ1-2,NA,NA,TRBV15
TGTGCCACCAGTGACTCGGACAGGGAGGGCGAGCAGTACTTC,CATSDSDREGEQYF,TRBJ2-7,NA,NA,TRBV24-1
TGTGCCAGCAGTTACCTCGGGAGAGAGGAGCAGTTCTTC,CASSYLGREEQFF,TRBJ2-1,NA,NA,TRBV6-5
TGTGCCAGCAGTTACTCCCCCCTATCAACTAGCGGACCCCAAGGGGACGAGCAGTACTTC,CASSYSPLSTSGPQGDEQYF,TRBJ2-7,TRBD2,once,TRBV6-2/TRBV6-3
TGTGCCACCAGTGACCCGGGGGGGACCAACACCGGGGAGCTGTTTTTT,CATSDPGGTNTGELFF,TRBJ2-2,TRBD2,NA,TRBV24-1
TGCAGCGTTGACAGGGATATGAACACTGAAGCTTTCTTT,CSVDRDMNTEAFF,TRBJ1-1,NA,NA,TRBV29-1
TGTGCCTGGAGTGTACTAGGGGGCCCAGATACGCAGTATTTT,CAWSVLGGPDTQYF,TRBJ2-3,TRBD1,NA,TRBV30
TGCAGCGTCACCGGGACAGGCGACTACGAGCAGTACTTC,CSVTGTGDYEQYF,TRBJ2-7,TRBD1,NA,TRBV29-1
TGTGCCTGGAGTGCCTACTCAACTAATGAAAAACTGTTTTTT,CAWSAYSTNEKLFF,TRBJ1-4,NA,NA,TRBV30
TGTGCCAGCAGCTCCCGAAGAGCAGGGAAGACTGAAGCTTTCTTT,CASSSRRAGKTEAFF,TRBJ1-1,NA,NA,TRBV11-1
TGTGCCAGCAGCTCTACAGGGATTCCCTACGAGCAGTACTTC,CASSSTGIPYEQYF,TRBJ2-7,NA,NA,TRBV7-2
TGTGCCTCCCAAGAGGACAGGGGGCCACACGAGCAGTACTTC,CASQEDRGPHEQYF,TRBJ2-7,TRBD1,NA,TRBV30
TGCGCCAGCAGCGCTGACACCCAGAATGAAAAACTGTTTTTT,CASSADTQNEKLFF,TRBJ1-4,NA,NA,TRBV5-1
TGCGCCAGCAGCCAAGATAGATGGGGAGAGGGAGGTGAGCAGTTCTTC,CASSQDRWGEGGEQFF,TRBJ2-1,NA,NA,TRBV4-3
TGTGCCAGCAGCTTGTCTAGCGGGGCTGATACGCAGTATTTT,CASSLSSGADTQYF,TRBJ2-3,TRBD2,NA,TRBV5-6
TGCAGTGCTGGGGGGGGAGAGACCCAGTACTTC,CSAGGGETQYF,TRBJ2-5,TRBD2,NA,TRBV20-1
TGTGCCACCAGCAGCGGCGCGGTTCATGAAAAACTGTTTTTT,CATSSGAVHEKLFF,TRBJ1-4,NA,NA,TRBV15
TGTGCCTGGACCCGGGGACTAGGGGACACCGGGGAGCTGTTTTTT,CAWTRGLGDTGELFF,TRBJ2-2,TRBD2,once,TRBV30
TGTGCCAGCAGCACAGGCAGGGGGCCGACAGATACGCAGTATTTT,CASSTGRGPTDTQYF,TRBJ2-3,TRBD1,NA,TRBV7-6
TGTGCCTGGAGGCACGGGGGGTCACTTAATCAGCCCCAGCATTTT,CAWRHGGSLNQPQHF,TRBJ1-5,NA,NA,TRBV30
TGTGCCAGCAGTTCCGGGACAGGGAATTCTAGAACCCAGTACTTC,CASSSGTGNSRTQYF,TRBJ2-5,TRBD1,NA,TRBV13
TGTGCCAGCAGCCCCCCTGGGACACCTTACAATGAGCAGTTCTTC,CASSPPGTPYNEQFF,TRBJ2-1,NA,NA,TRBV7-9
TGCAGCGCCGGCCGGGGGACCAAAGAGACCCAGTACTTC,CSAGRGTKETQYF,TRBJ2-5,NA,few,TRBV29-1
TGTGCCAGCAGCTTAGGGGGCAGGGGGTATGGCTACACCTTC,CASSLGGRGYGYTF,TRBJ1-2,TRBD1,few,TRBV7-2
TGCGCCAGCAGCCCGGGGGGCGCTTATGGCTACACCTTC,CASSPGGAYGYTF,TRBJ1-2,NA,NA,TRBV4-1
TGTGCCAGTAAGTGGGTCACCCCTACCGGGGGCTACACCTTC,CASKWVTPTGGYTF,TRBJ1-2,NA,NA,TRBV19
TGTGCCAGCAGCCGCCTCAGACAGGTACCCTACGAGCAGTACTTC,CASSRLRQVPYEQYF,TRBJ2-7,NA,NA,TRBV3-1/TRBV3-2
TGCGCCAGCAGCCAATCCCGGCCGGGACAGGGTGGAAATGAGCAGTTCTTC,CASSQSRPGQGGNEQFF,TRBJ2-1,TRBD1,NA,TRBV4-1
TGTGCTAGTGTTGATGTAGGGGACTACAATGAGCAGTTCTTC,CASVDVGDYNEQFF,TRBJ2-1,NA,NA,TRBV12-5
TGTGCCAGCTCACCACGAGAGGGGGCGGCCTACGAGCAGTACTTC,CASSPREGAAYEQYF,TRBJ2-7,TRBD1,NA,TRBV18
TGTGCCAGCAGCTTTAGGACTCAATACAATGAGCAGTTCTTC,CASSFRTQYNEQFF,TRBJ2-1,NA,once,TRBV7-2
TGTGCCAGCAGCTTATACCGGGGTGGCTCCTACGAGCAGTACTTC,CASSLYRGGSYEQYF,TRBJ2-7,NA,NA,TRBV7-2
TGTGCCAGCTCATCCGGGACTAGCGATATCTACGAGCAGTACTTC,CASSSGTSDIYEQYF,TRBJ2-7,TRBD2,few,TRBV18
TGTGCCAGCAGTCTGAGGCAGGGGTGGGATACGCAGTATTTT,CASSLRQGWDTQYF,TRBJ2-3,NA,NA,TRBV27
TGCGCCAGCAGCCCGCAGCACAGCCTGAACACTGAAGCTTTCTTT,CASSPQHSLNTEAFF,TRBJ1-1,NA,NA,TRBV4-1
TGTGCCTGCGCAGGGGGTGGCACAGATACGCAGTATTTT,CACAGGGTDTQYF,TRBJ2-3,TRBD1,NA,TRBV30
TGTGCCAGTAGTATACAAGCGGGGGGCCAAGAGACCCAGTACTTC,CASSIQAGGQETQYF,TRBJ2-5,TRBD2,NA,TRBV19
TGTGCCAGCAGTCAGGGTCTTCGCACAGATACGCAGTATTTT,CASSQGLRTDTQYF,TRBJ2-3,NA,NA,TRBV6-5
TGTGCCAGCAGCTTAAGCTCGAGCGCCGGAGATACGCAGTATTTT,CASSLSSSAGDTQYF,TRBJ2-3,NA,NA,TRBV7-2
TGTGCCAGCAGCATCAAGGGGGCGCGGGACAATGAGCAGTTCTTC,CASSIKGARDNEQFF,TRBJ2-1,TRBD1,NA,TRBV28
TGTGCCAGCAGCCCGAGCGGGGGGGCTTCAGATACGCAGTATTTT,CASSPSGGASDTQYF,TRBJ2-3,TRBD2,NA,TRBV7-2